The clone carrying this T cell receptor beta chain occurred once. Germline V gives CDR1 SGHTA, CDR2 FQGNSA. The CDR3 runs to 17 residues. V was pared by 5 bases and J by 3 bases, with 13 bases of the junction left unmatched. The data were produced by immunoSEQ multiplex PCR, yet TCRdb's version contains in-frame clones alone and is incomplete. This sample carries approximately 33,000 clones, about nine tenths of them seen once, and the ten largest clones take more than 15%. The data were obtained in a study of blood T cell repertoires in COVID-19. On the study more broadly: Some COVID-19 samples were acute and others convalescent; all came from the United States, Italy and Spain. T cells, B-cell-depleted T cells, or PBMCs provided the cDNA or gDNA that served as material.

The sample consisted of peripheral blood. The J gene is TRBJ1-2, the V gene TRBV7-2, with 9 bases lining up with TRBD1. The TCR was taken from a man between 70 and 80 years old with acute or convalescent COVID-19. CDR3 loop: CASSPRQGVRKDYGYTF. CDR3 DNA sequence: TGTGCCAGCAGCCCTAGACAGGGGGTAAGAAAGGACTATGGCTACACCTTC.